This passage covers 17 T cell receptor beta chains from one sample sequenced in a study of T cells in women clearing cervical HPV infection. Only in-frame clones appear in the TCRdb table, and some are missing; sequencing was by immunoSEQ multiplex PCR. With fewer than 35,000 clones in the sample, the ten largest clones hold 7.8%. Source material: blood buffy coat. The receptors were sampled from a woman aged 18-70 years with a cervical HPV16 infection that either progressed to CIN3+ or cleared (not recorded which).

Worth noting for this clone: Sequencing ends 3 residues short of the CDR3 end; the germline J gene provides the rest. The chain couples TRBV19 to TRBJ2-2, with TRBD2 matching over 7 bases. Trimming took 8 bases from V and 2 from J; bases not matched to a gene: 11. Per germline, CDR1 LNHDA and CDR2 SQIVND (reference sequence). The length of the CDR3 is 16 residues. Partial CDR3 DNA: TGTGCCAGTTCAGTTAATAGCGGGTTTAACACCGGGGAG. This gives the protein CASSVNSGFNTGE. The whole CDR3 sequence reads CASSVNSGFNTGELFF.

Comment on this clone: The read comes to an end 3 residues before the CDR3 does, leaving the germline J gene to fill in the end. This sequence joins TRBV29-1 and TRBJ1-1; D is perhaps TRBD1 (5 bases). The CDR3 covers 13 residues. V gave up 4 bases and J gave up 4 bases, with 13 bases separating them. Germline CDR1 SQVTM, CDR2 ANQGSEA. The DNA read from the CDR3 is TGCAGCGTTGTATACGGAAGGGGCACTGAA. This codes for CSVVYGRGTE. The complete CDR3 sequence is CSVVYGRGTEAFF. Combining the CDR3 with reference TRBV29-1 and TRBJ1-1 gives the whole variable domain SAVISQKPSRDICQRGTSLTIQCQVDSQVTMMFWYRQQPGQSLTLIATANQGSEATYESGFVIDKFPISRPNLTFSTLTVSNMSPEDSSIYLCSVVYGRGTEAFFGQGTRLTVV.

This clone registers medium-sized by frequency. The read terminates 3 residues ahead of where the CDR3 ends, so the germline J gene completes it. The same CDR3 also results from other DNA sequences found in this sample. The chain employs TRBV19 and TRBJ1-3, with D perhaps TRBD1 (6 bases). The V gene's germline CDR1 is LNHDA and CDR2 SQIVND (reference sequence). CDR3 length: 15 amino acids. Trimming pared 4 bases from V and 4 bases from J, leaving 14 bases between. The sequenced CDR3 bases are TGTGCCAGTAGTACTCCGACAGGTTCCGGAAACACC. Translation: CASSTPTGSGNT. The whole CDR3 is CASSTPTGSGNTIYF.

CDR3 DNA, as far as it was read: TGTGCCAGCAGCACTAGCGATTTGAGCACAGATACG. It translates to CASSTSDLSTDT. The CDR3, in full, reads CASSTSDLSTDTQYF. V is TRBV9 and J is TRBJ2-3; 7 bases align to TRBD2. The read comes to an end 3 residues before the CDR3 does, leaving the germline J gene to fill in the end. V shed 4 bases and J 0 bases; nucleotides not matched to a gene: 5. Germline V gene data show CDR1 as SGDLS and CDR2 as YYNGEE. The CDR3 consists of 15 residues.

Note on this clone: The CDR3 goes on 3 residues after the read ends, and that part is filled in from the germline J gene. This chain connects TRBV2 to TRBJ2-3, with 9 bases identical to TRBD2. Germline CDR1 and CDR2: SNHLY and FYNNEI. The CDR3 consists of 15 residues. The CDR3 protein is CASRHGTSSQETQYF. CDR3 DNA (partial): TGTGCCAGCAGACACGGGACTAGCTCCCAAGAGACG.

On this clone itself: The CDR3 extends 3 residues past the end of the read, so its final part is completed from the germline J gene. This chain uses TRBV9 with TRBJ2-7; TRBD1 is a possible D gene (7 bases). Trimming stripped 7 bases from V and 6 bases from J, with 14 bases between. This CDR3 region has 12 residues. Germline CDR1 is SGDLS and CDR2 is YYNGEE. CDR3 amino acids: CASGTQGGEQYF. The DNA read from the CDR3 is TGTGCCAGCGGAACCCAGGGGGGCGAG.

In the case of this clone: Coverage ceases 3 residues before the CDR3 finishes, and the germline J gene fills in the end. The J gene is TRBJ2-1, the V gene TRBV20-1, with 9 bases matching TRBD2. The CDR3 is 14 amino acids. V dropped 0 bases and J dropped 6; count of bases not matched to a gene: 3. Germline V gives CDR1 DFQATT, CDR2 SNEGSKA (reference sequence). The CDR3 sequence is CSARDWREGNEQFF. CDR3 DNA (partial): TGCAGTGCTAGAGATTGGCGGGAGGGCAATGAG.

As to this clone: The read is 3 residues too short to cover the CDR3 end, so that end is filled in from the germline J gene. This chain joins TRBV10-3 and TRBJ2-2, with D possibly matching TRBD1 (6 bases). CDR3 length: 16 amino acids. With 8 bases removed from V and 0 bases from J, the gap between germline ends came to 16 bases. Germline V lookup: CDR1 ENHRY, CDR2 SYGVKD. The sequenced CDR3 bases are TGTGCCATCCGCAGACGGGCAGGGGCGAACACCGGGGAG. Translating it yields CAIRRRAGANTGE. The CDR3 as a whole reads CAIRRRAGANTGELFF.

As regards this clone: Read data end 3 residues before the CDR3 end; the end is taken from the germline J gene. The V gene is TRBV7-3, the J gene TRBJ1-1; a possible D gene is TRBD1 (6 bases). The CDR3 extends over 15 amino acids. CDR1 and CDR2 (germline): SGHTA, FQGTGA. With 5 bases removed from V and 0 bases from J, the gap between germline ends came to 13 bases. The DNA read from the CDR3 is TGTGCCAGCAGCGAACAGGGCAGCGTGAACACTGAA. Translated: CASSEQGSVNTE. The entire CDR3 protein is CASSEQGSVNTEAFF.

The sequenced CDR3 bases are TGTGCCAGTAGTCCCGTAGGGACAGGGGGCAATCAGCCC. It codes for CASSPVGTGGNQP. The entire CDR3 is CASSPVGTGGNQPQHF. V and J are TRBV19 and TRBJ1-5; the match to TRBD1 covers 10 bases. The read is 3 residues too short to cover the CDR3 end, so that end is filled in from the germline J gene. V was pared by 5 bases and J by 2 bases, with 6 bases of the junction left unmatched. The germline CDR1 and CDR2 sequences are LNHDA and SQIVND (reference sequence). The CDR3 length is 16 residues.

Remarks on this clone: The sequence runs out 3 residues before the end of the CDR3; the remainder is reconstructed from the germline J gene. The J gene is TRBJ2-1, the V gene TRBV6-2 or TRBV6-3, with 8 bases lining up with TRBD1. CDR1 and CDR2 from the germline V gene are MNHEY and SVGEGT. There are 15 residues in the CDR3. Germline trimming cut 2 bases from V and 5 bases from J; bases unmatched to any gene: 5. CDR3 DNA (partial): TGTGCCAGCAGTTACCTGAGGACAGGGAACAATGAG. This sequence encodes CASSYLRTGNNE. Given in full, the CDR3 is CASSYLRTGNNEQFF.

With respect to this clone: The sequence runs out 3 residues before the end of the CDR3; the remainder is reconstructed from the germline J gene. V is TRBV20-1 and J is TRBJ2-5; 10 nucleotides agree with TRBD1. The CDR3 extends over 12 amino acids. Losses at the gene ends were 7 bases for V and 5 bases for J; bases not matched to a gene: 4. Germline assignment: CDR1 DFQATT and CDR2 SNEGSKA (reference sequence). The CDR3: CSGGQGLETQYF. CDR3 DNA, as far as it was read: TGCAGTGGGGGACAGGGGTTGGAGACC.

Notes on this clone: The read ends 3 residues early relative to the CDR3; the germline J gene fills the gap. The chain uses TRBV30 and TRBJ2-3, with D unclear. The ends were cut back, 0 bases at V and 7 bases at J, with 8 bases in the middle. The length of the CDR3 is 12 residues. Germline CDR1 is GTSNPN and CDR2 is SVGIG (reference sequence). The sequenced part of the CDR3 DNA is TGTGCCTGGAGTGTATCCTTGTATACG. As protein: CAWSVSLYT. The complete CDR3 reads CAWSVSLYTQYF.

The CDR3 spells CASSLGGPLTYEQYF. CDR3 bases read: TGTGCCAGCAGCTTAGGGGGGCCTCTCACCTACGAG. The chain links TRBV7-9 to TRBJ2-7; a possible D gene is TRBD1 (6 bases). The DNA ends 3 residues before the CDR3 does, and the rest of the CDR3 is filled in from the germline J gene. The CDR3 is 15 amino acids. The V end lost 1 base, the J end lost 2 bases, and 12 bases lay between the germline ends. CDR1 and CDR2 (germline): SEHNR, FQNEAQ (reference sequence).

Remarks on this clone: The observed sequence ends 3 residues before the CDR3 terminus, with the missing tail filled in from the germline J gene. The V and J genes are TRBV20-1 and TRBJ1-1; 7 bases are shared with TRBD1. The CDR3 covers 18 residues. The ends lost 2 bases at V and 0 bases at J; junction bases unmatched: 15. Germline V CDR1 and CDR2: DFQATT, SNEGSKA (reference sequence). CDR3 bases read: TGCAGTGCTAGATCCTCTGGTGTAGGGGGCGGCATGAACACTGAA. Its protein is CSARSSGVGGGMNTE. The CDR3 as a whole reads CSARSSGVGGGMNTEAFF.

A note on this clone: One end of the junction is discordant with germline, which a read error may explain. The read ends 3 residues early relative to the CDR3; the germline J gene fills the gap. Other DNA sequences in the same sample also yield this CDR3. The J gene is TRBJ1-3, the V gene TRBV30, with D perhaps matching TRBD1 (5 bases). The CDR3 has 11 amino acids. Per the germline V gene, CDR1 is GTSNPN and CDR2 is SVGIG (reference sequence). The CDR3 loop is CAWSAVDTIYF. The part of the CDR3 DNA that was read is TGTGCCTGGAGTGCAGTGGACACG. The full variable domain, completed using reference TRBV30 and TRBJ1-3, is SQTIHQWPATLVQPVGSPLSLECTVEGTSNPNLYWYRQAAGRGLQLLFYSVGIGQISSEVPQNLSASRPQDRQFILSSKKLLLSDSGFYLCAWSAVDTIYFGEGSWLTVV.

In the case of this clone: The CDR3 extends 3 residues past the end of the read, so its final part is completed from the germline J gene. V gene TRBV7-3 combines with J gene TRBJ2-1, with 10 bases identical to TRBD2. This CDR3 is 16 amino acids long. Germline CDR1 reads SGHTA; CDR2 reads FQGTGA. Losses at the gene ends were 4 bases for V and 8 bases for J; bases not matched to a gene: 11. Partial CDR3 DNA: TGTGCCAGCAGCTATCAGGCTAGCGGGGGACTCCATGAG. Translation: CASSYQASGGLHE. The whole CDR3 protein is CASSYQASGGLHEQFF.